This TCR beta chain comes out of a study of control samples from healthy donors and cancer patients. The method was immunoSEQ multiplex PCR; TCRdb's version includes in-frame clones alone and lacks a portion of them. The table records 150,000 to 200,000 clones, approximately 92% of them present only once. V lost 0 bases and J lost 6, with 13 bases in between. The CDR3 consists of 15 residues. Germline V gene sequence: CDR1 MNHNY, CDR2 SVGAGI (reference sequence). This sequence joins TRBV6-6 and TRBJ2-3; D unclear. This receptor was identified in a young man in good health. The material sequenced was blood. The CDR3 DNA reads TGTGCCAGCAGTTACTCGATGGCTACCACGGATACGCAGTATTTT. This sequence encodes CASSYSMATTDTQYF.